This entry is about one T cell receptor beta chain. Germline loops: CDR1 ENHRY, CDR2 SYGVKD. Trimming stripped 2 bases from V and 3 bases from J, with 11 bases between. This CDR3 has 16 residues. This entry is derived from a study of radiotherapy plus CTLA-4 blockade in lung cancer. Libraries were prepared by immunoSEQ multiplex PCR; TCRdb keeps only in-frame clonotypes and omits some of them. The sample carries some 110,000 clones, roughly 77% recorded once. This clonotype was sampled from a human donor with non-small cell lung cancer that progressed on radiotherapy plus ipilimumab. Some clones in this sample may be carry-over from other donors' samples. This specimen consisted of peripheral blood, obtained from a patient treated with radiotherapy plus ipilimumab. The J gene is TRBJ1-6, the V gene TRBV10-3; no firm D call. The CDR3 spells CAISETQAFYNSPLHF. CDR3 nucleotides: TGTGCCATCAGTGAGACCCAGGCTTTCTATAATTCACCCCTCCACTTT.